This T cell receptor (beta chain) was documented in a study of CD8+ T cells in alopecia areata. Study conclusions and caveats: In lesional scalp, particularly from alopecia totalis/universalis, clonality was higher than in normal scalp.

In the case of this clone: Its antigen is still unknown.

RNA was isolated and reverse transcribed to cDNA, the sequencing template. TCRdb keeps only in-frame clones here, not all; method: immunoSEQ multiplex PCR. The table has 150,000 to 200,000 clones, less than 70% seen once. Treatment noted: oral pan-JAK inhibitor, 5-10 mg twice daily. Both peripheral blood and punch biopsies of lesional scalp skin were obtained from patients who had alopecia areata. This TCR was sampled from a human donor with alopecia areata. Sequencing used CD4+ T cells sorted from blood, obtained at week 24, from a patient treated with tofacitinib.

CDR3 in amino acids: CAWSVVNVASPLHF. CDR3 coding DNA: TGTGCCTGGAGTGTAGTTAACGTTGCGTCACCCCTCCACTTT. This chain uses TRBV30 with TRBJ1-6; no reliable D call. Between the trimmed V and J ends, which lost 0 bases and 10 bases, there was a span of 13 bases. Per the germline V gene, CDR1 is GTSNPN and CDR2 is SVGIG (reference sequence). The CDR3 totals 14 residues.